The 11 T cell receptor beta chains presented below share a single source sample, sequenced in a study of post-analysis software for immune sequencing data. Which antigens these TCRs recognize remains unknown. Broader study findings: Compared with controls, patients had more of about 5 TRBV segments, including TRBV5-6, TRBV5-1 and TRBV20-1.

Tagging with unique molecular identifiers was a feature of the TCR beta cDNA libraries. TCRdb reprocessed the PCR reads with MiXCR, giving one entry per CDR3 protein. The sample yields roughly 730,000 distinct CDR3 sequences, about 32% seen once. The sequencing sample was made of blood. The source of these receptors is a girl aged 10 to 17 with multiple sclerosis.

This clonotype has at least ten counts. V and J are TRBV7-2 and TRBJ1-2, with 7 bases identical to TRBD1. V gave up 4 bases and J gave up 4 bases; unmatched junction bases: 3. From germline, CDR1 is SGHTA and CDR2 FQGNSA. The CDR3 spans 13 residues. The CDR3 sequence: CASSSTGAYGYTF. The CDR3 coding sequence is TGTGCCAGCAGCTCCACAGGGGCCTATGGCTACACCTTC.

V usage is TRBV20-1 and J usage is TRBJ2-1; the D is unclear. The germline V gene encodes CDR1 DFQATT and CDR2 SNEGSKA (reference sequence). V shed 6 bases and J shed 6 bases, with 15 bases lying between them. This CDR3 is built from 13 residues. CDR3 protein: CSAGRRDINEQFF. Written as DNA, the CDR3 is TGCAGTGCCGGCCGCCGAGACATCAATGAGCAGTTCTTC.

This clonotype was detected a few times. The rearrangement links TRBV28 to TRBJ1-1, with TRBD1 as a possible D gene (6 bases). The germline V and J ends were trimmed by 7 bases and 0 bases, with 12 bases remaining between them. Germline CDR1 reads MDHEN; CDR2 reads SYDVKM. The CDR3 is made up of 14 amino acids. Written as DNA, the CDR3 is TGTGCCAGCATCCAAGGGGGGATGAACACTGAAGCTTTCTTT. This gives the protein CASIQGGMNTEAFF.

This clonotype was recorded at least ten times. The chain recombines TRBV15 with TRBJ2-3; 10 bases are a match to TRBD2. V dropped 3 bases and J dropped 4; count of bases not matched to a gene: 1. The germline V gene encodes CDR1 LNHNV and CDR2 YYDKDF (reference sequence). The CDR3 runs 14 residues. The CDR3 coding sequence is TGTGCCACCAGCAGCGGGACTAGCGCAGATACGCAGTATTTT. Protein: CATSSGTSADTQYF.

The genes are TRBV7-9 and TRBJ2-5; the D is unclear. In germline, CDR1 is SEHNR, CDR2 FQNEAQ (reference sequence). V was pared by 5 bases and J by 4 bases, with 20 bases between. CDR3 length: 16 residues. The CDR3 loop reads CASSPQTGPGVETQYF. The CDR3 bases are TGTGCCAGCAGCCCCCAGACTGGCCCCGGCGTAGAGACCCAGTACTTC.

This chain joins TRBV18 and TRBJ2-6; 11 positions match TRBD1. Germline V gives CDR1 KGHSH, CDR2 LQKENI. This CDR3 comprises 17 residues. V was pared by 6 bases and J by 1 base, with 5 bases of the junction left unmatched. CDR3 in DNA: TGTGCCAGCTCCCCCGGGACAGGGGGTTCTGGGGCCAACGTCCTGACTTTC. Translating it yields CASSPGTGGSGANVLTF.

This sequence joins TRBV5-1 and TRBJ2-1; 11 bases are a match to TRBD2. V was pared by 4 bases and J by 5 bases, with 11 bases of the junction left unmatched. From germline, CDR1 is SGHRS and CDR2 YFSETQ. The CDR3 totals 17 residues. CDR3 bases: TGCGCCAGCAGCCCGGCGGCCGGGACTAGCGGAAACAATGAGCAGTTCTTC. The encoded protein is CASSPAAGTSGNNEQFF.

This clonotype was picked up a small number of times. The V and J genes are TRBV10-2 and TRBJ2-7; D not certain. The DNA matches TRBJ2-5 better at its end, which makes the J call doubtful. Germline CDR1 reads WSHSY; CDR2 reads SAAADI. CDR3 length: 13 residues. CDR3 coding DNA: TGCGCCAGCAGTGAGCGGTTGAGTGAGACCCAGTACTTC. Its translation is CASSERLSETQYF.

The J gene is TRBJ2-1, the V gene TRBV28, with a weak D call TRBD2 (5 bases). The CDR3 is 11 residues long. V was clipped by 4 bases and J by 15 bases, with 13 bases between them. Germline V gene sequence: CDR1 MDHEN, CDR2 SYDVKM. In nucleotides, the CDR3 is TGTGCCAGCAGTTCCACCGTGGCGGGGTTCTTC. Its protein is CASSSTVAGFF.

This clonotype was recorded at least ten times. V usage is TRBV6-5 and J usage is TRBJ2-7; D unclear. The germline V gene has CDR1 MNHEY and CDR2 SVGAGI. This CDR3 has 15 amino acids. Trimming stripped 2 bases from V and 12 bases from J, with 23 bases between. The DNA of the CDR3 is TGTGCCAGCAGTTACCACCCCTTGGAGAGCGCGGAGTTGTACTTC. As protein: CASSYHPLESAELYF.

This chain connects TRBV7-2 to TRBJ2-4, with 8 bases matching TRBD2. This CDR3 is 16 amino acids long. The germline V gene encodes CDR1 SGHTA and CDR2 FQGNSA. J was trimmed by 1 base and V by 5 bases; bases with no gene match: 7. CDR3 sequence: CASSESGGEAKNIQYF. CDR3 coding DNA: TGTGCCAGCAGCGAGTCGGGGGGGGAGGCCAAAAACATTCAGTACTTC. Full variable domain (remainder filled in from reference TRBV7-2 and TRBJ2-4): GAGVSQSPSNKVTEKGKDVELRCDPISGHTALYWYRQSLGQGLEFLIYFQGNSAPDKSGLPSDRFSAERTGGSVSTLTIQRTQQEDSAVYLCASSESGGEAKNIQYFGAGTRLSVL.